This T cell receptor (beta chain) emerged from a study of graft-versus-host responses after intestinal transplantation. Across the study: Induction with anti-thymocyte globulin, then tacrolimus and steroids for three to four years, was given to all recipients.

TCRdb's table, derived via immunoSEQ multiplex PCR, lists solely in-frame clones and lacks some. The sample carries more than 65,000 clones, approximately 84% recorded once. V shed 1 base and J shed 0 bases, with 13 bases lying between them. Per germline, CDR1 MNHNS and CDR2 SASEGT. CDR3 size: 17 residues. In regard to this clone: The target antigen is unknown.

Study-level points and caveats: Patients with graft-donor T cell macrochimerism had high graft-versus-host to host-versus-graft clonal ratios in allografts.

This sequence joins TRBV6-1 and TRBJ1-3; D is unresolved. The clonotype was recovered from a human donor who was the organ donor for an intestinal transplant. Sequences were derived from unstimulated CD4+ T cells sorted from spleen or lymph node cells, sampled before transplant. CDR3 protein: CASSEELGPFSGNTIYF. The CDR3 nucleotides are TGTGCCAGCAGTGAAGAGCTAGGCCCCTTCTCTGGAAACACCATATATTTT.